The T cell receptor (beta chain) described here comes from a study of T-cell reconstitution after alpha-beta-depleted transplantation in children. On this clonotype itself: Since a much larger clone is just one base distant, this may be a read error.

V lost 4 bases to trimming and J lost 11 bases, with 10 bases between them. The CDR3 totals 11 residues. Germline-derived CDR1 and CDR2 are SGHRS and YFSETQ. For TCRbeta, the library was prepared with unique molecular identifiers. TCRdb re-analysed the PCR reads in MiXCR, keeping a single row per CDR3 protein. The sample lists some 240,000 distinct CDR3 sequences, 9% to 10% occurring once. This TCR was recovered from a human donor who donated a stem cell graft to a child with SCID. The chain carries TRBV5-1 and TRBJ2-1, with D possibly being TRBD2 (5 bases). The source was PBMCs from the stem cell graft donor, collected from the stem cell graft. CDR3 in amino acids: CASSGESQQFF. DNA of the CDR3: TGCGCCAGCAGCGGGGAGAGTCAGCAGTTCTTC. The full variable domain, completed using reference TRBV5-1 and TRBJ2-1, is KAGVTQTPRYLIKTRGQQVTLSCSPISGHRSVSWYQQTPGQGLQFLFEYFSETQRNKGNFPGRFSGRQFSNSRSEMNVSTLELGDSALYLCASSGESQQFFGPGTRLTVL.